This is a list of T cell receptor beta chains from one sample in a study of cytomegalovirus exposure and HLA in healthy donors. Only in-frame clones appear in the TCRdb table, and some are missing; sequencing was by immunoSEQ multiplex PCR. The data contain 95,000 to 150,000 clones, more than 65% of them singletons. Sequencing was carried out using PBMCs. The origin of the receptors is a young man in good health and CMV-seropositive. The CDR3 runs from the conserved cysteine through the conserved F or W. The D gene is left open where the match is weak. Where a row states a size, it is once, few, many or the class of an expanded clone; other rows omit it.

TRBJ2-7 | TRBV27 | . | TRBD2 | CASSLRAGGAYEQYF | TGTGCCAGCAGTTTAAGGGCGGGGGGCGCCTACGAGCAGTACTTC
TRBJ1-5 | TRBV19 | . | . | CASSIGQVYSNQPQHF | TGTGCCAGTAGTATAGGACAGGTATATAGCAATCAGCCCCAGCATTTT
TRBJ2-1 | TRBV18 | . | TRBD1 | CASSPLGTGGENEQFF | TGTGCCAGCTCACCTCTAGGGACAGGGGGAGAAAATGAGCAGTTCTTC
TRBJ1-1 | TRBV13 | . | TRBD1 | CASSFGDGRGTGGKAFF | TGTGCCAGCAGCTTTGGTGATGGAAGGGGGACAGGGGGCAAAGCTTTCTTT
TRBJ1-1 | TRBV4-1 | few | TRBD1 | CASSQARGSTEAFF | TGCGCCAGCAGCCAAGCCAGGGGGAGCACTGAAGCTTTCTTT
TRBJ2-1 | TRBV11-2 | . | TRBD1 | CASSLGQGNYNEQFF | TGTGCCAGCAGCTTAGGACAGGGGAACTACAATGAGCAGTTCTTC
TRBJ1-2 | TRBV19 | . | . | CASSIDRGSRYGYTF | TGTGCCAGTAGTATAGATCGAGGCAGTCGCTATGGCTACACCTTC
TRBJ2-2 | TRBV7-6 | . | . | CASSLSGTGELFF | TGTGCCAGCAGCTTATCAGGGACCGGGGAGCTGTTTTTT
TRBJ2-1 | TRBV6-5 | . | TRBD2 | CASSLLAGGDNEQFF | TGTGCCAGCAGCCTACTAGCGGGAGGAGACAATGAGCAGTTCTTC
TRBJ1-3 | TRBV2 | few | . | CAISEGRDSGNTIYF | TGTGCCATTTCCGAGGGAAGGGACTCAGGAAACACCATATATTTT
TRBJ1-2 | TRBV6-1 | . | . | CASSERETDYGYTF | TGTGCCAGCAGTGAAAGGGAGACGGACTATGGCTACACCTTC
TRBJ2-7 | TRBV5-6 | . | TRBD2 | CASSIAGASYEQYF | TGTGCCAGCAGCATAGCGGGAGCCTCCTACGAGCAGTACTTC
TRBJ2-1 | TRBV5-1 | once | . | CASSVDSRGSYNEQFF | TGCGCCAGCAGCGTGGACTCCCGGGGCTCCTACAATGAGCAGTTCTTC
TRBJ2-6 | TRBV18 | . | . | CASSPGRTSGANGLTF | TGTGCCAGCTCACCAGGGCGGACCTCTGGGGCCAACGGCCTGACTTTC
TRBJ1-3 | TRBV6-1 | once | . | CASSESDRNTIYF | TGTGCCAGCAGTGAATCCGACAGAAACACCATATATTTT
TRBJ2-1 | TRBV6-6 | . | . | CASTRESSYNEQFF | TGTGCCAGTACACGGGAGAGCTCCTACAATGAGCAGTTCTTC
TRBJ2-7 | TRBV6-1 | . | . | CASSLGTTAEYF | TGTGCCAGCAGCCTCGGGACAACTGCCGAGTACTTC
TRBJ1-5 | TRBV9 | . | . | CASSPRAGQPQHF | TGTGCCAGCAGCCCAAGAGCGGGTCAGCCCCAGCATTTT
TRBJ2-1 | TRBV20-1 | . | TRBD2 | CSAWTSGGPLF | TGCAGTGCTTGGACTAGCGGGGGGCCACTCTTC
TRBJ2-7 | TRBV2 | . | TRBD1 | CASSGQTYEQYF | TGTGCCAGTTCGGGACAGACCTACGAGCAGTACTTC
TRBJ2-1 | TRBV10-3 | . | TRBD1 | CAISGQGNDNEQFF | TGTGCCATCAGTGGACAGGGAAATGACAATGAGCAGTTCTTC
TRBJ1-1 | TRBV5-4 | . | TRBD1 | CASSLGPGQGADTEAFF | TGTGCCAGCAGCTTGGGCCCAGGACAGGGGGCAGACACTGAAGCTTTCTTT
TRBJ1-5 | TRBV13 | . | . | CASSLAGSGNQPQHF | TGTGCCAGCAGCTTAGCGGGGTCAGGCAATCAGCCCCAGCATTTT
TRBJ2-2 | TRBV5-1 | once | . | CASSLTTPIDTGELFF | TGCGCCAGCAGCTTGACTACGCCTATTGACACCGGGGAGCTGTTTTTT
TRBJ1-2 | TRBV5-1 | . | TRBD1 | CASSLQGVRDGYTF | TGCGCCAGCAGCTTACAGGGGGTCCGTGACGGCTACACCTTC
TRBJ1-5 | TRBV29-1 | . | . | CSVGARDQPQHF | TGCAGCGTGGGGGCAAGAGATCAGCCCCAGCATTTT
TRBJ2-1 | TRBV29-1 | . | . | CSVETGYNEQFF | TGCAGCGTGGAGACTGGTTACAATGAGCAGTTCTTC
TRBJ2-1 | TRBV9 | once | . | CASSDKDFDNEQFF | TGTGCCAGCAGCGATAAGGACTTCGACAATGAGCAGTTCTTC
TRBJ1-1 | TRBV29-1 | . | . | CSVDVEANTEAFF | TGCAGCGTTGATGTAGAAGCGAACACTGAAGCTTTCTTT
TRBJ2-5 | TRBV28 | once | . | CAVEGNEETQYF | TGTGCCGTGGAGGGAAATGAAGAGACCCAGTACTTC
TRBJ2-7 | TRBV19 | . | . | CASSIGGGFYEQYF | TGTGCCAGTAGTATCGGAGGCGGATTCTACGAGCAGTACTTC
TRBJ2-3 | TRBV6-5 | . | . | CASSYFPGGADTQYF | TGTGCCAGCAGTTACTTCCCTGGAGGCGCAGATACGCAGTATTTT
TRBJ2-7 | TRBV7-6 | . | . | CASSLSADNSYEQYF | TGTGCCAGCAGCTTATCGGCGGACAACTCCTACGAGCAGTACTTC
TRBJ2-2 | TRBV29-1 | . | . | CSAYRQGFTGELFF | TGCAGCGCCTACCGCCAGGGGTTCACCGGGGAGCTGTTTTTT
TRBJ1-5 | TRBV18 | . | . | CASSRSGVYNQPQHF | TGTGCCAGTTCCAGATCAGGGGTATACAATCAGCCCCAGCATTTT
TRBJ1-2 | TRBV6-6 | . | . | CASSYHAADYGYTF | TGTGCCAGCAGTTACCACGCCGCGGACTATGGCTACACCTTC
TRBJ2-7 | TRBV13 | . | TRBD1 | CASRAQGARYEQYF | TGTGCCAGCAGGGCACAGGGGGCGCGGTACGAGCAGTACTTC
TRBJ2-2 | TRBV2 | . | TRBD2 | CASTGTTNTGELFF | TGTGCCAGCACGGGGACTACTAACACCGGGGAGCTGTTTTTT
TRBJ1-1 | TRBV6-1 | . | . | CASSEGPRLGRAFF | TGTGCCAGCAGTGAAGGCCCGCGGCTTGGGAGGGCTTTCTTT
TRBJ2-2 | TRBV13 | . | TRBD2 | CASSHRSAGGGPGELFF | TGTGCCAGCAGCCACCGATCAGCGGGAGGGGGTCCCGGGGAGCTGTTTTTT
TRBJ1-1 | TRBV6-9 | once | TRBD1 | CASKRTGGNGEAFF | TGTGCCAGCAAGAGGACAGGGGGGAATGGTGAAGCTTTCTTT
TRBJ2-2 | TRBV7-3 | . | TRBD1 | CASSSGQGASGELFF | TGTGCCAGCAGCTCTGGACAGGGGGCTTCCGGGGAGCTGTTTTTT
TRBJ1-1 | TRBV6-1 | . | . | CASRLAGARTEAFF | TGTGCCAGCAGATTGGCAGGGGCGAGGACTGAAGCTTTCTTT